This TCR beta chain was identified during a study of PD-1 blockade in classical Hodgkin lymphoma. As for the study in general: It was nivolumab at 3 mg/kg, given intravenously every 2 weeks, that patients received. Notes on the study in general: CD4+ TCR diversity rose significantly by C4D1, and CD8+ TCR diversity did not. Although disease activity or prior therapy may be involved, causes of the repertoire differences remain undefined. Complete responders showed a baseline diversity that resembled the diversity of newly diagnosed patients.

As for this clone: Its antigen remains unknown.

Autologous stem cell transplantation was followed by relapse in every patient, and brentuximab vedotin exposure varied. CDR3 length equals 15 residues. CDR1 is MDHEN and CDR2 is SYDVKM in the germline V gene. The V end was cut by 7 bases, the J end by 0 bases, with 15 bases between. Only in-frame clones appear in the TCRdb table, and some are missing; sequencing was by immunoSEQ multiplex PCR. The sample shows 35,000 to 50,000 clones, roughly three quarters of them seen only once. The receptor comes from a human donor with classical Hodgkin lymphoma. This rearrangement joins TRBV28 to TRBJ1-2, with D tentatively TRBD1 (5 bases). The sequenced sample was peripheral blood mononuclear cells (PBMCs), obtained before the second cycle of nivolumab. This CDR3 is CASTGGQGSNYGYTF. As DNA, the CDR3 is TGTGCCAGCACGGGCGGGCAGGGCTCTAACTATGGCTACACCTTC.